This T cell receptor beta chain derives from a study of T cells in Graves' hyperthyroidism and ophthalmopathy. Study outcomes and limitations: Most thyroid clonotypes expanded above 0.001 were also detected in blood. Ophthalmopathy was model-predicted a median approximately six months pre-onset. A model of 13 V-J pairs discriminated ophthalmopathy from stable hyperthyroidism.

The germline V and J ends were trimmed by 4 bases and 6 bases, with 14 bases remaining between them. Germline V gene lookup returns CDR1 KGHDR and CDR2 SFDVKD. This CDR3 is built from 14 residues. This clonotype was detected only a few times. Its antigen is not known. From RNA transcripts, TCR beta CDR3 regions were amplified. During a first-round RT-PCR of the TCR CDR3, the HTBI primer set was used. One entry per CDR3 protein results from TCRdb running MiXCR on the multiplex PCR reads. This repertoire shows about 510,000 distinct CDR3 sequences, about 45% found once; its top ten account for around 47%. Uncontrolled infection, other autoimmune disease, pregnancy or lactation disqualified patients from enrolment.

The sample consisted of peripheral blood or thyroid tissue (not recorded which). The rearrangement uses TRBV24-1 and TRBJ1-2, with D tentatively TRBD1 (5 bases). The clonotype originates from an adult woman with Graves' disease, either hyperthyroidism or ophthalmopathy (not recorded which). The CDR3 region has the DNA TGTGCCACCAGTGACACTTCCGGGGACGATGGCTACACCTTC. This encodes CATSDTSGDDGYTF.